This T cell receptor (beta chain) is drawn from a study of shared clonotypes between healthy human individuals. This CDR3 region has 16 residues. Germline CDR1 reads GTSNPN; CDR2 reads SVGIG (reference sequence). V was pared by 0 bases and J by 0 bases, with 8 bases of the junction left unmatched. TCRdb's table, derived via immunoSEQ multiplex PCR, lists solely in-frame clones and lacks some. The sample holds around 2.5 million clones; approximately 93% are singletons and the top ten take 0.36%. J is TRBJ2-7 and V is TRBV30, with TRBD2 matching 7 bases. Sequencing was performed on naive CD4+ T cells from PBMCs. Documented subset: CD45RA+ positively selected. This clonotype was sampled from a man aged 18-30 years in good health. Some clones in this sample may be carry-over from other donors' samples. CDR3 in DNA: TGTGCCTGGAGTGTTCCCCTTGGGAGGGCCTCCTACGAGCAGTACTTC. This codes for CAWSVPLGRASYEQYF.